The TCR beta chain under discussion was sequenced for a study of shared clonotypes between healthy human individuals. The study's findings and limits: In having few donors, the study represented limited genetic and exposure-history diversity.

As for this clone: What it binds is not known.

Trimming at V came to 2 bases and at J to 8 bases, leaving 14 bases not matched to a gene. Germline CDR1 is MGHDK and CDR2 is SYGVNS. The CDR3 length is 16 residues. For each subset, genomic DNA was distributed in equal portions over several immunoSEQ plates. Method: immunoSEQ multiplex PCR; TCRdb's copy keeps in-frame clones and lacks some. The sample lists 2 million to 2.5 million clones, 80% to 95% seen once, with 0.37% in the top ten. The source material was naive CD4+ T cells from PBMCs. Subset reported: CD45RA+ positively selected. The chain carries TRBV25-1 and TRBJ1-2, with TRBD1 matching 7 bases. The clonotype was recovered from a man aged 18 to 30 in good health. Some clones in this sample may be carry-over from other donors' samples. The CDR3 reads CASSETATGAGRGYTF. CDR3 sequence (DNA): TGTGCCAGCAGTGAAACGGCCACAGGGGCCGGTCGGGGCTACACCTTC.